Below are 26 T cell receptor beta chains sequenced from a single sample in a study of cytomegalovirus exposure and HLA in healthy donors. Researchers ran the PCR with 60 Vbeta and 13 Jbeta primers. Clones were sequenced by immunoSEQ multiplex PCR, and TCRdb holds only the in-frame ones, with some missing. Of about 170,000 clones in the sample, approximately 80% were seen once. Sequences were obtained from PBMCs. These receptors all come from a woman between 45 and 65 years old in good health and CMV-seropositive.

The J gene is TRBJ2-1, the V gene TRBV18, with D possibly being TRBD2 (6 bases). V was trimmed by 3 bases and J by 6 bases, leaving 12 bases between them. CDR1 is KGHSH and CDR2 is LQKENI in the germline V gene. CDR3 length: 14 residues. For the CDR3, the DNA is TGTGCCAGCTCACCCATAGCGGATAGCAATGAGCAGTTCTTC. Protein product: CASSPIADSNEQFF.

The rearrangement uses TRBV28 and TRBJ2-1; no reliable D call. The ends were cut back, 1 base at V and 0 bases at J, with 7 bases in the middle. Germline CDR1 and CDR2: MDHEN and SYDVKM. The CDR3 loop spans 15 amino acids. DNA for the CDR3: TGTGCCAGCAGTTTATCCTTGAGCTCCTACAATGAGCAGTTCTTC. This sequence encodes CASSLSLSSYNEQFF.

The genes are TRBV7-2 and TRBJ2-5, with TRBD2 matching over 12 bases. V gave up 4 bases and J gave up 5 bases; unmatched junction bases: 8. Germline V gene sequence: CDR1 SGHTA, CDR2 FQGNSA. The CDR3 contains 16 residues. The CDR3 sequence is CASSSTTSGGFETQYF. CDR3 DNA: TGTGCCAGCAGCTCGACGACTAGCGGGGGTTTTGAGACCCAGTACTTC.

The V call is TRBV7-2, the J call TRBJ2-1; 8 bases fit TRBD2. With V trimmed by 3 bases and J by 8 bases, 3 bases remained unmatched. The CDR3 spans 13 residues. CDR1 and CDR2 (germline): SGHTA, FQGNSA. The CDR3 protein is CASSLTSVDEQFF. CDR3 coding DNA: TGTGCCAGCAGCTTGACTAGCGTTGATGAGCAGTTCTTC.

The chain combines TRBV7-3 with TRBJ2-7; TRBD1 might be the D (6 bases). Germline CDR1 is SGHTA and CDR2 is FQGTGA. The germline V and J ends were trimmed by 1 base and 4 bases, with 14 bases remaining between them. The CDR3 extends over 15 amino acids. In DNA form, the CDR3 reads TGTGCCAGCAGCTTAAGTCGTCAGGGGCCTTACGAGCAGTACTTC. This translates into CASSLSRQGPYEQYF.

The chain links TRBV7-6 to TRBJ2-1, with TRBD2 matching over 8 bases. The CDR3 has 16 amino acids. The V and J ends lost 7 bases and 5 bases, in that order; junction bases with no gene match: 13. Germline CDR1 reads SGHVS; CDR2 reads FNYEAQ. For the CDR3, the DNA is TGTGCCAGCACCCTACTAGCGGCCCCAAGAAACAATGAGCAGTTCTTC. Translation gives CASTLLAAPRNNEQFF.

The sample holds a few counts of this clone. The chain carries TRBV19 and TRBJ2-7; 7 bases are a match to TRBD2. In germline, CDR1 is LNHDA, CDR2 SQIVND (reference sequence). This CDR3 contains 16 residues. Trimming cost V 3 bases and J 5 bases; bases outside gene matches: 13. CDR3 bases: TGTGCCAGTAGTATCTCCCTCCAGGCGGGGGTTCACGAGCAGTACTTC. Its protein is CASSISLQAGVHEQYF.

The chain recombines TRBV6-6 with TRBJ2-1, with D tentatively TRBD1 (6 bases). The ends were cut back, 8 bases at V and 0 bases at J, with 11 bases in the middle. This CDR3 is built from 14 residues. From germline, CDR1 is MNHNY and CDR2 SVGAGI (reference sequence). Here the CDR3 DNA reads TGTGCCAGCGAAGGGGGAATCTCCTACAATGAGCAGTTCTTC. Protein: CASEGGISYNEQFF.

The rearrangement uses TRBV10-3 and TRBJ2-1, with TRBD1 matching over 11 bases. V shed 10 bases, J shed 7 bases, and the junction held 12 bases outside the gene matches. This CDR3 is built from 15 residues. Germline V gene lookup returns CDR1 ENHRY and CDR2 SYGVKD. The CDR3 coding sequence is TGTGCCACAAAACCGAGGGGGACAGGGGGGAATGAGCAGTTCTTC. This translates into CATKPRGTGGNEQFF.

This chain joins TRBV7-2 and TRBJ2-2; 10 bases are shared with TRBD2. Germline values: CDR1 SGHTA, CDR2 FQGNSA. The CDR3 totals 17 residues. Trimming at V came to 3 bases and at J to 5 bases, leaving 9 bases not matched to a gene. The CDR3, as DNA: TGTGCCAGCAGCTTTCCGATTTCTAGCGGGAGAACCGGGGAGCTGTTTTTT. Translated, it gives CASSFPISSGRTGELFF.

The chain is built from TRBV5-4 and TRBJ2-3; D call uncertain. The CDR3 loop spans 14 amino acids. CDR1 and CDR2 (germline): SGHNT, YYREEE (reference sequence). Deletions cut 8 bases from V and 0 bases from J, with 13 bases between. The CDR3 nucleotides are TGTGCCAGTTCCCTCGCGGTTAGCACAGATACGCAGTATTTT. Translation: CASSLAVSTDTQYF.

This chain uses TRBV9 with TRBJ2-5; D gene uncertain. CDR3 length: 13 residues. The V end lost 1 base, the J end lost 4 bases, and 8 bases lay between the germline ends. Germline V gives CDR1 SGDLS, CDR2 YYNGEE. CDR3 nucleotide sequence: TGTGCCAGCAGCGTAAGACCGGGAGAGACCCAGTACTTC. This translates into CASSVRPGETQYF.

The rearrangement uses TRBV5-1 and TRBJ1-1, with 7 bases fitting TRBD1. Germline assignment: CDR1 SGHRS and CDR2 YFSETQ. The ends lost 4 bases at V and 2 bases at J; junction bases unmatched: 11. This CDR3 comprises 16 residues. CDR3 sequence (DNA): TGCGCCAGCAGCCAACAGGGGTCCCAATTAAACACTGAAGCTTTCTTT. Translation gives CASSQQGSQLNTEAFF.

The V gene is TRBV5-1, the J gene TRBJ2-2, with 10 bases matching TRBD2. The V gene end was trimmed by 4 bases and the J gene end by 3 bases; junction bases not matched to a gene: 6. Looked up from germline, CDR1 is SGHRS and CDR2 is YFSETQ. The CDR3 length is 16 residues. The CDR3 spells CASSPLAGVDTGELFF. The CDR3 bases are TGCGCCAGCAGCCCTCTAGCGGGAGTTGACACCGGGGAGCTGTTTTTT. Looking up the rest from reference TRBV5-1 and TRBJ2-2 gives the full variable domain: KAGVTQTPRYLIKTRGQQVTLSCSPISGHRSVSWYQQTPGQGLQFLFEYFSETQRNKGNFPGRFSGRQFSNSRSEMNVSTLELGDSALYLCASSPLAGVDTGELFFGEGSRLTVL.

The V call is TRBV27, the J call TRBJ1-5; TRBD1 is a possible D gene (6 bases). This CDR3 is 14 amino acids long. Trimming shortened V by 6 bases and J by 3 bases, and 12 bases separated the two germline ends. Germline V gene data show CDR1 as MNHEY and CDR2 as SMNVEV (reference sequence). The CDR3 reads CASSTHRDNQPQHF. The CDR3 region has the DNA TGTGCCAGCAGCACCCACAGGGACAATCAGCCCCAGCATTTT.

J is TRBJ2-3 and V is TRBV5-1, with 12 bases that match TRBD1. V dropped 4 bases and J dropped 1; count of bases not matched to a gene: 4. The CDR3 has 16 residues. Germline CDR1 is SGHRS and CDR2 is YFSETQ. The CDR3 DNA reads TGCGCCAGCAGCGTGGGACAGGGGGCAGGCACAGATACGCAGTATTTT. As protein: CASSVGQGAGTDTQYF.

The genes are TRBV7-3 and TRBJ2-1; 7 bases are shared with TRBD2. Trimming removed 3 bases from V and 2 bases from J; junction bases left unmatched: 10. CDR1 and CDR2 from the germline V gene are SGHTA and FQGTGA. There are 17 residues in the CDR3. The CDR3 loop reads CASSFRSGEGTYNEQFF. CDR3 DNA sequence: TGTGCCAGCAGCTTTCGCTCTGGGGAGGGAACCTACAATGAGCAGTTCTTC.

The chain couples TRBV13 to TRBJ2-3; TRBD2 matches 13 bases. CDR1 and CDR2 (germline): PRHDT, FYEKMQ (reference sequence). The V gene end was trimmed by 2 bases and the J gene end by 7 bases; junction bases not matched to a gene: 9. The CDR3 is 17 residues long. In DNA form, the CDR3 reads TGTGCCAGCAGCTTACTCCGACTAGCGGGGGGTGTTTATACGCAGTATTTT. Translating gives CASSLLRLAGGVYTQYF.

The CDR3 sequence: CASSLPEAGNTIYF. As DNA, the CDR3 is TGTGCCAGCAGCTTACCCGAGGCTGGAAACACCATATATTTT. The rearrangement uses TRBV7-2 and TRBJ1-3; D is unresolved. This CDR3 comprises 14 residues. With 2 bases removed from V and 2 bases from J, the gap between germline ends came to 7 bases. CDR1 and CDR2 (germline): SGHTA, FQGNSA.

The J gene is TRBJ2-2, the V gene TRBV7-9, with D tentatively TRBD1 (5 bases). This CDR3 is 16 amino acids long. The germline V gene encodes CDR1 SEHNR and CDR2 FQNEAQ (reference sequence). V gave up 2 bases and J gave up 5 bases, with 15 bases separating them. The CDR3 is CASSLSPGFFTGELFF. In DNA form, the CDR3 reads TGTGCCAGCAGCTTAAGTCCAGGGTTCTTTACCGGGGAGCTGTTTTTT.

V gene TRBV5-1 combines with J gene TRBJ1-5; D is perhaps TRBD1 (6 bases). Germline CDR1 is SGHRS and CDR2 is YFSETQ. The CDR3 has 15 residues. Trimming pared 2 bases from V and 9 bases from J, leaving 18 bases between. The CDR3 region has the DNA TGCGCCAGCAGCTTAAGCGACAGGTTTGAGCCGCCCCAGCATTTT. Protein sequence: CASSLSDRFEPPQHF.

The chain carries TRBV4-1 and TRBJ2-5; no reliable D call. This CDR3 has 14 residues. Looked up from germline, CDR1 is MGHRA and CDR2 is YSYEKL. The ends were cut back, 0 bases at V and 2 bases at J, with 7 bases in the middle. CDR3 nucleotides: TGCGCCAGCAGCCAAGATGGGCAGCAAGAGACCCAGTACTTC. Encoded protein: CASSQDGQQETQYF.

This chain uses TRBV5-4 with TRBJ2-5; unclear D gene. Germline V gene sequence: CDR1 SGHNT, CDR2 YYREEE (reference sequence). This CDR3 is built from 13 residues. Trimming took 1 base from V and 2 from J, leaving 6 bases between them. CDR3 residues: CASSLNRQETQYF. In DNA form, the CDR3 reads TGTGCCAGCAGCTTGAACAGACAAGAGACCCAGTACTTC. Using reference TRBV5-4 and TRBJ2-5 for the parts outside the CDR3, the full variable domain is ETGVTQSPTHLIKTRGQQVTLRCSSQSGHNTVSWYQQALGQGPQFIFQYYREEENGRGNFPPRFSGLQFPNYSSELNVNALELDDSALYLCASSLNRQETQYFGPGTRLLVL.

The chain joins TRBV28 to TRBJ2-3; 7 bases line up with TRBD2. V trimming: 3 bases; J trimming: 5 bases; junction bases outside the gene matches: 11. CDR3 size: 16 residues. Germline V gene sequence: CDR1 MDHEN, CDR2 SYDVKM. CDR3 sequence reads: CASSLGGSRVGDTQYF. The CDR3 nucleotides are TGTGCCAGCAGTTTGGGCGGGAGCCGGGTTGGAGATACGCAGTATTTT.

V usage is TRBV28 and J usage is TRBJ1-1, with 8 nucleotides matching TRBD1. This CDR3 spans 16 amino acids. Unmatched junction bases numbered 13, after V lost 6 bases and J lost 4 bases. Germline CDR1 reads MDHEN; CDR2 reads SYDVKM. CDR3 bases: TGTGCCAGCAGACCTACAGGGGGGTTTACGACCACTGAAGCTTTCTTT. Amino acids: CASRPTGGFTTTEAFF.

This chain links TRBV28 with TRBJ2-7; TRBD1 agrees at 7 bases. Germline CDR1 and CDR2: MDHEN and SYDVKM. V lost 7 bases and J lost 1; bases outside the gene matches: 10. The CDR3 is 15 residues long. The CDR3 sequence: CASNDPRTGSYEQYF. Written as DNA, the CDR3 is TGTGCCAGCAATGACCCTAGGACAGGATCCTACGAGCAGTACTTC.